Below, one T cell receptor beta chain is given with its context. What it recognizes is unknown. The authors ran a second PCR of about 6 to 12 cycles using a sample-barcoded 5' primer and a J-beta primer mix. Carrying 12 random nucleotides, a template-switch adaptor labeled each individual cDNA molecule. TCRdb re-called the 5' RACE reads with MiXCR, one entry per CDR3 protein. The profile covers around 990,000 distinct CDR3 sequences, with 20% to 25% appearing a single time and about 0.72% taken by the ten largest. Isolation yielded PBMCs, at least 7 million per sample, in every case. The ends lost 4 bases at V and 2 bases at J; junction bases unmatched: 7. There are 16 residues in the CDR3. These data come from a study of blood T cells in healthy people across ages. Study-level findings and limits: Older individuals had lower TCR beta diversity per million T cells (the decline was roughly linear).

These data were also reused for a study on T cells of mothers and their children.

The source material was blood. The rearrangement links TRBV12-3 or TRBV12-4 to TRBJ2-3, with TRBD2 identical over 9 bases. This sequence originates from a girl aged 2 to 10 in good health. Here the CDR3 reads CASSYTSGYYTDTQYF. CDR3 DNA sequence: TGTGCCAGCAGTTATACTAGCGGGTATTACACAGATACGCAGTATTTT.